The next 27 T cell receptor beta chains were all read from a single sample in a study of T cells in Graves' hyperthyroidism and ophthalmopathy. TCR beta CDR3 sequences were amplified from RNA transcripts. The TCR CDR3 was amplified in a first-round RT-PCR using the HTBI primer set. TCRdb re-derived calls from the multiplex PCR reads in MiXCR, one entry per CDR3 protein. The sample gives approximately 590,000 distinct CDR3 sequences, approximately 15% of which show up once; around 7.3% is in the top ten. The material sequenced was blood. These receptors all come from a woman aged 25 to 45 with Graves' hyperthyroidism.

This clonotype was seen at least ten times. The J gene is TRBJ1-2, the V gene TRBV2; D gene ambiguous. The germline gives CDR1 SNHLY, CDR2 FYNNEI. The V gene lost 3 bases and the J gene lost 7 bases, with 12 bases spanning the gap. The CDR3 has 13 residues. The CDR3 sequence: CASSEEVSGGYTF. In DNA form, the CDR3 reads TGTGCCAGCAGTGAGGAGGTTTCCGGTGGCTACACCTTC.

This clonotype was found many times. The rearrangement joins TRBV28 to TRBJ2-1; TRBD2 matches at 12 bases. Germline lookup yields CDR1 MDHEN and CDR2 SYDVKM. V lost 9 bases and J lost 0; bases outside the gene matches: 9. CDR3 length: 17 amino acids. The CDR3 DNA reads as TGTGCCAGACGGACTAGCGGGGACATCAGCTCCTACAATGAGCAGTTCTTC. This translates into CARRTSGDISSYNEQFF.

The chain carries TRBV29-1 and TRBJ2-1; 7 nucleotides agree with TRBD1. Germline values: CDR1 SQVTM, CDR2 ANQGSEA. This CDR3 has 15 residues. V lost 8 bases and J lost 8; bases outside the gene matches: 18. The CDR3 is CSLRRQGTLTYEQFF. CDR3 nucleotide sequence: TGCAGCTTACGAAGACAGGGCACCCTCACATATGAGCAGTTCTTC.

This rearrangement joins TRBV20-1 to TRBJ2-7; TRBD2 aligns across 10 bases. The tail of the sequence fits TRBJ2-1 better, so the J call may be wrong. CDR3 length: 15 residues. Germline V gene data show CDR1 as DFQATT and CDR2 as SNEGSKA (reference sequence). CDR3: CSASRAGGVGYEQFF. CDR3 bases: TGCAGTGCTAGTAGAGCGGGAGGGGTCGGCTACGAGCAGTTCTTC.

This clonotype appeared many times. The chain is built from TRBV6-5 and TRBJ1-1; D is uncertain. CDR3 length equals 14 residues. The V gene lost 2 bases and the J gene lost 1 base, with 8 bases spanning the gap. In germline, CDR1 is MNHEY, CDR2 SVGAGI. CDR3 region: CASSYRGQNTEAFF. For the CDR3, the DNA is TGTGCCAGCAGTTACCGTGGGCAGAACACTGAAGCTTTCTTT.

This clonotype was seen many times. V gene TRBV18 combines with J gene TRBJ2-7, with 9 bases matching TRBD1. The length of the CDR3 is 15 residues. J lost 6 bases, V lost 3 bases, and 9 bases had no gene match. Germline V gene sequence: CDR1 KGHSH, CDR2 LQKENI. The CDR3 sequence is CASSPGQGRAIEQYF. CDR3 nucleotide sequence: TGTGCCAGCTCACCGGGACAGGGTCGGGCGATCGAGCAGTACTTC.

This clonotype was observed many times. This chain joins TRBV5-8 and TRBJ2-3; 7 bases are shared with TRBD2. With V trimmed by 5 bases and J by 5 bases, 14 bases remained unmatched. The CDR3 length is 16 residues. Germline CDR1 reads SGHTS; CDR2 reads YDEGEE. The CDR3 region is CASRSGTVAGGDTQYF. The CDR3 region has the DNA TGTGCCAGCAGATCGGGGACGGTAGCGGGTGGAGATACGCAGTATTTT.

The chain joins TRBV5-1 to TRBJ2-3; D might be TRBD2 (5 bases). The CDR3 is 13 amino acids. Between the trimmed V and J ends, which lost 8 bases and 3 bases, there was a span of 13 bases. In germline, CDR1 is SGHRS, CDR2 YFSETQ. CDR3 protein: CASSDLGTDTQYF. The CDR3 DNA follows: TGCGCCAGTAGCGATCTAGGGACAGATACGCAGTATTTT.

The CDR3 loop reads CASSPTKGPPTGNTIYF. The CDR3 DNA is TGTGCCAGCAGCCCGACGAAGGGGCCCCCGACTGGAAACACCATATATTTT. The rearrangement links TRBV7-9 to TRBJ1-3, with D perhaps matching TRBD1 (5 bases). Germline CDR1 is SEHNR and CDR2 is FQNEAQ (reference sequence). V gave up 5 bases and J gave up 2 bases, with 19 bases separating them. The CDR3 length is 17 residues.

V usage is TRBV27 and J usage is TRBJ2-1, with D maybe TRBD1 (7 bases). CDR1 is MNHEY and CDR2 is SMNVEV in the germline V gene (reference sequence). The CDR3 consists of 16 residues. Trimming left V 6 bases short and J 3 bases short, with 18 bases between. The CDR3 loop reads CASSLGGTELYNEQFF. CDR3 nucleotide sequence: TGTGCCAGCAGCCTAGGCGGGACAGAGCTCTACAATGAGCAGTTCTTC.

Note on this clonotype: This may come from a read error, since a much larger clone is one base off. The chain couples TRBV12-3 or TRBV12-4 to TRBJ2-2; TRBD2 aligns across 9 bases. This CDR3 contains 17 residues. The CDR3 spells CASSPPSGTSLTGELVF. The CDR3 DNA reads as TGTGCCAGCAGTCCACCGTCCGGGACTAGCCTAACCGGGGAGCTGGTTTTT.

This clonotype was recorded many times. The gene calls are TRBV27 and TRBJ2-7, with D tentatively TRBD1 (6 bases). The V end was cut by 0 bases, the J end by 2 bases, with 8 bases between. The CDR3 is 14 residues long. Germline V gene data show CDR1 as MNHEY and CDR2 as SMNVEV (reference sequence). In nucleotides, the CDR3 is TGTGCCAGCAGTTTATCCGGACAGCCCTACGAGCAGTACTTC. Its translation is CASSLSGQPYEQYF.

This clonotype appeared a few times. The chain has TRBV6-2 or TRBV6-3 and TRBJ2-1; D is perhaps TRBD1 (5 bases). Germline values: CDR1 MNHEY, CDR2 SVGEGT. With 5 bases removed from V and 2 bases from J, the gap between germline ends came to 10 bases. This CDR3 contains 14 residues. The DNA for the CDR3 is TGTGCCAGCAGTGGACAACCAGCCTACAATGAGCAGTTCTTC. Translating it yields CASSGQPAYNEQFF.

This clonotype occurred a few times. This chain joins TRBV6-1 and TRBJ2-7; 7 bases agree with TRBD2. Germline V CDR1 and CDR2: MNHNS, SASEGT. The V segment lost 9 bases and the J segment 2 bases; nucleotides outside the gene matches: 7. The CDR3 is 13 residues long. The CDR3 region is CASDRDYPYEQYF. For the CDR3, the DNA is TGTGCCAGTGATCGGGACTACCCCTACGAGCAGTACTTC.

This clonotype was seen many times. The chain carries TRBV7-9 and TRBJ2-3, with 9 bases matching TRBD2. After removal of 1 base from V and 0 bases from J, the junction contained 5 bases not matched to a gene. The germline CDR1 and CDR2 sequences are SEHNR and FQNEAQ (reference sequence). There are 17 residues in the CDR3. CDR3 region: CASSLVPSGTSTDTQYF. The CDR3 nucleotides are TGTGCCAGCAGCTTAGTTCCTAGCGGGACTAGCACAGATACGCAGTATTTT.

The table lists this clonotype with many counts. The chain has TRBV6-1 and TRBJ1-5, with 9 bases that match TRBD1. The CDR3 extends over 17 amino acids. After removal of 6 bases from V and 4 bases from J, the junction contained 13 bases not matched to a gene. The germline V gene encodes CDR1 MNHNS and CDR2 SASEGT. CDR3 region: CASRLDGTGSGNQPQHF. The CDR3 DNA reads as TGTGCCAGCAGGCTCGACGGGACAGGGAGCGGGAATCAGCCCCAGCATTTT.

This clonotype was detected ten times or more. The genes are TRBV20-1 and TRBJ2-4, with D perhaps matching TRBD2 (5 bases). The germline V gene has CDR1 DFQATT and CDR2 SNEGSKA (reference sequence). V lost 3 bases and J lost 3, with 12 bases in between. This CDR3 spans 14 amino acids. CDR3 region: CSASREEGKNIQYF. In DNA, the CDR3 is TGCAGTGCTAGCCGCGAAGAGGGCAAAAACATTCAGTACTTC.

This clonotype was seen many times. The CDR3, as DNA: TGTGCCAGCAGTCGGACAGGGGGCGGACAGCCCCAGCATTTT. Its protein is CASSRTGGGQPQHF. The chain is built from TRBV12-3 or TRBV12-4 and TRBJ1-5, with 11 bases matching TRBD1. V lost 5 bases to trimming and J lost 7 bases; unmatched junction nucleotides: 4. There are 14 residues in the CDR3.

Many counts were recorded for this clonotype. This chain connects TRBV6-1 to TRBJ2-6, with D tentatively TRBD1 (5 bases). Germline V CDR1 and CDR2: MNHNS, SASEGT. CDR3 size: 15 residues. V lost 5 bases and J lost 1, with 9 bases in between. CDR3 sequence (DNA): TGTGCCAGCAGTAGCAGGGTTTCTGGGGCCAACGTCCTGACTTTC. Translation: CASSSRVSGANVLTF.

This clonotype was picked up many times. The chain joins TRBV5-1 to TRBJ2-1; maybe TRBD1 (6 bases). V was clipped by 0 bases and J by 7 bases, with 11 bases between them. The CDR3 loop spans 14 amino acids. Germline CDR1 is SGHRS and CDR2 is YFSETQ. The CDR3 nucleotides read TGCGCCAGCAGCTTGGGTGGGGGCATAAATGAGCAGTTCTTC. Protein: CASSLGGGINEQFF.

This clonotype has a count of ten or more. The chain carries TRBV11-2 and TRBJ2-3; maybe TRBD2 (6 bases). The CDR3 runs to 16 residues. V was clipped by 1 base and J by 4 bases, with 15 bases between them. Germline lookup yields CDR1 SGHAT and CDR2 FQNNGV. The CDR3: CASSLGEGERADTQYF. CDR3 nucleotide sequence: TGTGCCAGCAGCTTAGGCGAAGGTGAGCGGGCAGATACGCAGTATTTT.

This clonotype was observed many times. The V gene is TRBV5-1, the J gene TRBJ1-1; possible D gene TRBD1, 6 bases. Trimming shortened V by 2 bases and J by 5 bases, and 10 bases separated the two germline ends. Germline-derived CDR1 and CDR2 are SGHRS and YFSETQ. The CDR3 sequence is 13 residues long. CDR3 protein: CASSFTGRTEAFF. CDR3 in DNA: TGCGCCAGCAGCTTCACAGGGCGGACTGAAGCTTTCTTT. The whole variable domain, filled in from reference TRBV5-1 and TRBJ1-1, reads KAGVTQTPRYLIKTRGQQVTLSCSPISGHRSVSWYQQTPGQGLQFLFEYFSETQRNKGNFPGRFSGRQFSNSRSEMNVSTLELGDSALYLCASSFTGRTEAFFGQGTRLTVV.

This clonotype was detected only a few times. The chain joins TRBV6-6 to TRBJ2-6; D could derive from TRBD1 or TRBD2 (5 bases each). CDR1 and CDR2 (germline): MNHNY, SVGAGI (reference sequence). Trimming took 2 bases from V and 13 from J, leaving 18 bases between them. This CDR3 has 15 residues. CDR3 loop: CASSYSKGRDRVLTF. The CDR3 DNA reads as TGTGCCAGCAGTTACAGTAAGGGACGGGACCGGGTCCTGACTTTC.

DNA of the CDR3: TGTGCCAGCAACCCCGCCGGGACGAGCTCCTACAATGAGCAGTTCTTC. Amino acids: CASNPAGTSSYNEQFF. The chain combines TRBV5-5 with TRBJ2-1; D assignment may be TRBD1 or TRBD2 (5 bases each). Germline CDR1 SGHKS, CDR2 YYEKEE (reference sequence). The CDR3 is 16 amino acids. With 6 bases removed from V and 0 bases from J, the gap between germline ends came to 16 bases.

The chain combines TRBV7-8 with TRBJ1-2; D is unclear. CDR3 size: 13 residues. CDR1 and CDR2 from the germline V gene are SGHVS and FQNEAQ. The germline V and J ends were trimmed by 3 bases and 2 bases, with 7 bases remaining between them. This CDR3 is CASSFVENYGYTF. The CDR3 DNA reads as TGTGCCAGCAGCTTTGTGGAGAACTATGGCTACACCTTC.

This clonotype was counted a few times. Just one base apart from a much larger clone, this may be a read error. This chain uses TRBV28 with TRBJ2-3, with no clear D. V was trimmed by 6 bases and J by 0 bases, leaving 4 bases between them. The CDR3 contains 12 residues. Per the germline V gene, CDR1 is MDHEN and CDR2 is SYDVKM. Here the CDR3 DNA reads TGTGCCAGCAGGGTTAGCACAGATACGCAGTATTTT. Amino acid sequence: CASRVSTDTQYF.

The sample holds many counts of this clonotype. The chain joins TRBV20-1 to TRBJ2-2; D is perhaps TRBD2 (6 bases). Deletions cut 3 bases from V and 0 bases from J, with 17 bases between. Germline V lookup: CDR1 DFQATT, CDR2 SNEGSKA (reference sequence). This CDR3 comprises 17 residues. The CDR3: CSASPLAGPPNTGELFF. CDR3 DNA: TGCAGTGCTAGTCCTCTGGCGGGGCCACCGAACACCGGGGAGCTGTTTTTT.